This is a list of T cell receptor beta chains from one sample in a study of blood T cell repertoires in COVID-19. Libraries were prepared by immunoSEQ multiplex PCR; TCRdb keeps only in-frame clonotypes and omits some of them. The sample shows roughly 100,000 clones, approximately 84% of them seen only once. The sequenced sample was peripheral blood. The receptor source for this set is a woman aged 55 to 70 with acute or convalescent COVID-19. Each CDR3 is given with its conserved first and last residue. D genes are given only for firm matches. Some rows mark clone size as missing; the rest say once, few, many or name a class of expanded clone.

cdr3_aa	cdr3_nt	clone_size	d_call	v_call	j_call
CASSKTGGNAETQYF	TGTGCCAGCAGTAAAACGGGGGGGAACGCGGAGACCCAGTACTTC	-	TRBD2	TRBV11-1	TRBJ2-5
CASSETGDPYNEQFF	TGTGCCAGCAGTGAGACAGGGGATCCCTACAATGAGCAGTTCTTC	-	TRBD1	TRBV6-1	TRBJ2-1
CASSGSGSDQPQHF	TGTGCCAGCAGCGGGTCCGGAAGCGATCAGCCCCAGCATTTT	-	-	TRBV7-9	TRBJ1-5
CASSAGQGMNEQYF	TGTGCCAGCAGTGCCGGACAGGGGATGAACGAGCAGTACTTC	-	TRBD1	TRBV25-1	TRBJ2-7
CASSYTDPNYGYTF	TGTGCCAGCAGTTACACAGACCCGAACTATGGCTACACCTTC	-	-	TRBV6-2/TRBV6-3	TRBJ1-2
CSVVRAAGGTDTQYF	TGCAGCGTTGTACGGGCAGCGGGGGGCACAGATACGCAGTATTTT	-	TRBD2	TRBV29-1	TRBJ2-3
CASTPSPGSEQYF	TGTGCCAGCACCCCAAGTCCGGGGTCCGAGCAGTACTTC	-	-	TRBV12-3/TRBV12-4	TRBJ2-7
CASSLAGGSGGYNEQFF	TGTGCCAGCAGCTTGGCCGGGGGTAGCGGGGGGTACAATGAGCAGTTCTTC	once	TRBD2	TRBV5-4	TRBJ2-1
CASSQRNSYNEQFF	TGTGCCAGCAGTCAGCGGAACTCCTACAATGAGCAGTTCTTC	once	-	TRBV6-6	TRBJ2-1
CASSSGTGLYEQYF	TGTGCCAGCAGCTCCGGGACAGGGCTCTACGAGCAGTACTTC	-	TRBD1	TRBV5-5	TRBJ2-7